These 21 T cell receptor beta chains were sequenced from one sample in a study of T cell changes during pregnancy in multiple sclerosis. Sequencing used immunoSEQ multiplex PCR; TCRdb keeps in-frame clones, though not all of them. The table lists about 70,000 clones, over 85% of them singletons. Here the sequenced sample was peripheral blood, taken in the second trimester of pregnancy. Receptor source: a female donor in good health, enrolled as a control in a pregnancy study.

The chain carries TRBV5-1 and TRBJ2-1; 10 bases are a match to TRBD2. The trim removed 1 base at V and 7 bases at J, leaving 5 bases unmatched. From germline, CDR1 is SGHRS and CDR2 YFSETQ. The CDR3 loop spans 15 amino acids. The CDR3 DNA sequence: TGCGCCAGCAGCTTGCTAGCGGGGGCTGGTAATGAGCAGTTCTTC. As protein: CASSLLAGAGNEQFF. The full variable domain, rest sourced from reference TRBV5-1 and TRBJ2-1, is KAGVTQTPRYLIKTRGQQVTLSCSPISGHRSVSWYQQTPGQGLQFLFEYFSETQRNKGNFPGRFSGRQFSNSRSEMNVSTLELGDSALYLCASSLLAGAGNEQFFGPGTRLTVL.

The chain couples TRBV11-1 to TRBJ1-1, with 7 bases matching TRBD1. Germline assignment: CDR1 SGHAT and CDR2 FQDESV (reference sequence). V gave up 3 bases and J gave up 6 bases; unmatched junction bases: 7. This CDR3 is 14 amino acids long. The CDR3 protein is CASSLVGGGAEAFF. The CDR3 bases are TGTGCCAGCAGCTTGGTAGGGGGCGGGGCTGAAGCTTTCTTT.

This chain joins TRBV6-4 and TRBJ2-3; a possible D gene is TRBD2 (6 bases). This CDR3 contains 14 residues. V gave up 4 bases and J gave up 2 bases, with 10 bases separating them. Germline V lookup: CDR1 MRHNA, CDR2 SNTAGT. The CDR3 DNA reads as TGTGCCAGCAGTGCGGGGACTTACACAGATACGCAGTATTTT. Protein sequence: CASSAGTYTDTQYF.

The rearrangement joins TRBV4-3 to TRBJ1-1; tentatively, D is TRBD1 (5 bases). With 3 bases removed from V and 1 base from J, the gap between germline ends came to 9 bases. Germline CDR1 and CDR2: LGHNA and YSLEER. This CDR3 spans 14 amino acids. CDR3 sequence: CASSQADRNTEAFF. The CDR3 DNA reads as TGCGCCAGCAGCCAGGCCGACAGGAACACTGAAGCTTTCTTT.

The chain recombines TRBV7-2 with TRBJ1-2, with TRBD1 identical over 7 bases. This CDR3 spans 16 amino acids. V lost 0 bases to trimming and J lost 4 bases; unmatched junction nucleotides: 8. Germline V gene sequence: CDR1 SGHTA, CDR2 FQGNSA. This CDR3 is CASSLASLGGGYGYTF. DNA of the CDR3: TGTGCCAGCAGCTTAGCGAGTCTAGGGGGCGGCTATGGCTACACCTTC.

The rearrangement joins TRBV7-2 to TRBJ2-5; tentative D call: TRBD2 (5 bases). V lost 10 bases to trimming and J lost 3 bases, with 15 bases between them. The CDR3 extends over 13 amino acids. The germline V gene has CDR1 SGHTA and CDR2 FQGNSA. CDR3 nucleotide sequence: TGTGCCACCGAATCGGGGTTGAAAGAGACCCAGTACTTC. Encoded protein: CATESGLKETQYF.

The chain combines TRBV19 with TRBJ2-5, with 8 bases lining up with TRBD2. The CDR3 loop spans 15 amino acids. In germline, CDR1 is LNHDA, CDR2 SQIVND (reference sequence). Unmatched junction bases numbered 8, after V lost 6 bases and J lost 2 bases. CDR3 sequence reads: CASSTVRGGQETQYF. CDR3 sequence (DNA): TGTGCCAGTAGCACCGTCCGGGGGGGTCAAGAGACCCAGTACTTC.

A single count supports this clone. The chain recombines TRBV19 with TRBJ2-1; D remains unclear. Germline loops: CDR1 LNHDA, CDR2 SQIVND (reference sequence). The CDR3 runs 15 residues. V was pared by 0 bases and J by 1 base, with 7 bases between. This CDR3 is CASSIDIESYNEQFF. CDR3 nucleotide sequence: TGTGCCAGTAGTATAGATATAGAATCCTACAATGAGCAGTTCTTC.

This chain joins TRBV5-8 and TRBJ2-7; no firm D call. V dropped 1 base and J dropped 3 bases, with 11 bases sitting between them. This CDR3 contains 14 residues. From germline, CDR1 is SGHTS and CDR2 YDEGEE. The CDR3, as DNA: TGTGCCAGCAGCTTGCCGTATGGAGACTACGAGCAGTACTTC. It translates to CASSLPYGDYEQYF.

In DNA, the CDR3 is TGTGCCAGCAGCCTGTCACAGGGGAGATCCACTGAAGCTTTCTTT. This sequence encodes CASSLSQGRSTEAFF. V usage is TRBV7-6 and J usage is TRBJ1-1; TRBD1 matches 7 bases. J lost 4 bases, V lost 5 bases, and 10 bases had no gene match. Per the germline V gene, CDR1 is SGHVS and CDR2 is FNYEAQ. This CDR3 comprises 15 residues.

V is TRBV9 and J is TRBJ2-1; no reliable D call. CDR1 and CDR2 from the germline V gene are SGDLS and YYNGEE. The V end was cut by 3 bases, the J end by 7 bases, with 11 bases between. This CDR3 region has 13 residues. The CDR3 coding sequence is TGTGCCAGCAGCGCCCTACTGTCGAATGAGCAGTTCTTC. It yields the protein CASSALLSNEQFF.

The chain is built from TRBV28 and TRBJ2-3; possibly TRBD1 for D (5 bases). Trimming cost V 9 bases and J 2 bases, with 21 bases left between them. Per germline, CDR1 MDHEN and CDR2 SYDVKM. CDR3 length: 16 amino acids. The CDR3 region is CASVPQGTPLTDTQYF. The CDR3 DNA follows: TGTGCCAGTGTCCCCCAGGGTACCCCTCTCACAGATACGCAGTATTTT.

The chain's CDR3 is CASSSPTLAPGEQYF. The CDR3 coding sequence is TGTGCCAGCAGCTCGCCAACACTAGCTCCGGGTGAGCAGTACTTC. The chain is built from TRBV11-2 and TRBJ2-7; D possibly corresponds to TRBD2 (6 bases). This CDR3 spans 15 amino acids. V shed 4 bases and J shed 7 bases, with 20 bases lying between them. CDR1 and CDR2 from the germline V gene are SGHAT and FQNNGV.

The CDR3, as DNA: TGTGCCAGCAGCGTAGAACCGGGGCCAGGGGATCAGCCCCAGCATTTT. It yields the protein CASSVEPGPGDQPQHF. The chain combines TRBV9 with TRBJ1-5; D might be TRBD1 (6 bases). Per the germline V gene, CDR1 is SGDLS and CDR2 is YYNGEE. The V end was cut by 0 bases, the J end by 5 bases, with 15 bases between. The CDR3 contains 16 residues.

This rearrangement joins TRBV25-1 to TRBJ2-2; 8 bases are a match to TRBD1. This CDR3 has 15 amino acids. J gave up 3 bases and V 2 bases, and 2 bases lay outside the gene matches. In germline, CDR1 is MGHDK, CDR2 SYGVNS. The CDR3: CASSEVQGDTGELFF. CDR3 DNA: TGTGCCAGCAGTGAAGTACAGGGGGACACCGGGGAGCTGTTTTTT. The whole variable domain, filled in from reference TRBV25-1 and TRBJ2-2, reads EADIYQTPRYLVIGTGKKITLECSQTMGHDKMYWYQQDPGMELHLIHYSYGVNSTEKGDLSSESTVSRIRTEHFPLTLESARPSHTSQYLCASSEVQGDTGELFFGEGSRLTVL.

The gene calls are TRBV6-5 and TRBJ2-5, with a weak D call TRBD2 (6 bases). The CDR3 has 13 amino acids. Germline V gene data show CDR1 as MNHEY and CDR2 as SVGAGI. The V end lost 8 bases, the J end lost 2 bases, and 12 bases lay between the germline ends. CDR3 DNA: TGTGCCAGCTGGAGGACTATGCAAGAGACCCAGTACTTC. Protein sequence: CASWRTMQETQYF.

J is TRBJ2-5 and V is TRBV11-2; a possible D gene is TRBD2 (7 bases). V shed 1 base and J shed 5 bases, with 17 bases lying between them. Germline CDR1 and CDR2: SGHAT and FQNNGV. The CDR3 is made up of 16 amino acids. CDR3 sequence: CASSLGVGGPRETQYF. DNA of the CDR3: TGTGCCAGCAGCTTAGGGGTCGGGGGGCCTAGGGAGACCCAGTACTTC.

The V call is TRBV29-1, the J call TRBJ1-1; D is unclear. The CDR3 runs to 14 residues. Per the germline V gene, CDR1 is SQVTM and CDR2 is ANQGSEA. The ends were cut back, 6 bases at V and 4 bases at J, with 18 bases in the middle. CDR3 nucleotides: TGCAGCGTGGTGTCCCCTCGGCGAGGCACTGAAGCTTTCTTT. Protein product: CSVVSPRRGTEAFF.

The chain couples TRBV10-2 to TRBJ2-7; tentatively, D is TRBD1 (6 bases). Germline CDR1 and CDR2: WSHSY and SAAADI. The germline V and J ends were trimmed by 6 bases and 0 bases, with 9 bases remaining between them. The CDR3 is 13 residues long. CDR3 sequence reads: CASSSDSSYEQYF. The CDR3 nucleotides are TGCGCCAGCAGCTCGGACAGCTCCTACGAGCAGTACTTC.

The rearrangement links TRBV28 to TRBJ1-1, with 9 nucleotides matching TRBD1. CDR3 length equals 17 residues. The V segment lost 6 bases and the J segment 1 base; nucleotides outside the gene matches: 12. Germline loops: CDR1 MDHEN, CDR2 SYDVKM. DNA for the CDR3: TGTGCCAGCAGACTAACGGGACAGGGTCTAGGGAACACTGAAGCTTTCTTT. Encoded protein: CASRLTGQGLGNTEAFF.

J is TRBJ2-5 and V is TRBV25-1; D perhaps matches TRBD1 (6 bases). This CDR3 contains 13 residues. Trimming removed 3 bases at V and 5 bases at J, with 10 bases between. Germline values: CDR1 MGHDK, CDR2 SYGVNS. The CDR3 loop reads CASSEGARETQYF. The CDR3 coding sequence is TGTGCCAGCAGTGAGGGGGCGCGGGAGACCCAGTACTTC.